The rows below give T cell receptor beta chains drawn from one sample of a study of blood T cell repertoires in COVID-19. TCRdb keeps only in-frame clones here, not all; method: immunoSEQ multiplex PCR. The repertoire consists of 130,000 to 150,000 clones, with approximately 80% occurring once and the leading ten covering 30% to 45%. The sequenced material came from peripheral blood. Source of these receptors: a human donor in a cohort sampled during active COVID-19. CDR3s include the opening cysteine and the closing phenylalanine or tryptophan. Fields, in order: J gene, V gene, clone size, CDR3 protein. The size field is filled for only some rows; it gives once, few, many or a size class.

TRBJ1-6 TRBV9 NA CASSVSREIYNSPLHF
TRBJ1-4 TRBV30 NA CAWTQDQGWSEKLFF
TRBJ1-3 TRBV10-3 NA CAISPSGTGNTIYF
TRBJ2-7 TRBV19 NA CASAPGLEYEQYF
TRBJ2-7 TRBV5-1 NA CASSLGGRSEQYF
TRBJ1-3 TRBV19 few CASIPGGADSGNTIYF
TRBJ2-5 TRBV4-1 NA CASSQAGPRPETQYF
TRBJ2-7 TRBV7-8 once CASSLTGQGIDEQYF
TRBJ1-2 TRBV6-5 NA CASTRAGGVGYGYTF
TRBJ1-6 TRBV28 NA CALADSQNSPLHF
TRBJ2-7 TRBV6-2/TRBV6-3 NA CASSSGLLAVTYEQYF
TRBJ1-2 TRBV12-3/TRBV12-4 NA CASSPEVNYGYTF
TRBJ1-1 TRBV5-1 NA CASSLRQGGGTEAFF
TRBJ2-5 TRBV11-3 NA CASSLAGGAGEETQYF
TRBJ2-5 TRBV5-1 NA CASSGGTSGGLRSSQYF
TRBJ1-2 TRBV5-1 NA CASRRGPKEGGYTF
TRBJ1-2 TRBV29-1 NA CSVGRGQEFDGYTF
TRBJ1-2 TRBV7-9 NA CASSESQGAGGYTF
TRBJ2-7 TRBV29-1 NA CSVFDPSAVEQYF
TRBJ2-7 TRBV27 NA CASFGGSYEQYF
TRBJ2-7 TRBV11-1 NA CASSPRRQAEQYF
TRBJ1-1 TRBV28 once CASSLGAAGTEAFF
TRBJ2-5 TRBV28 NA CASQTGGETQYF
TRBJ1-2 TRBV3-1/TRBV3-2 NA CASSQAEFPRAIYGYTF
TRBJ1-1 TRBV4-1 few CASSQDVGLPAFF
TRBJ1-2 TRBV3-1/TRBV3-2 NA CASSRGTSGSGYTF
TRBJ2-7 TRBV2 NA CASSEDTGRAEQYF
TRBJ2-3 TRBV24-1 few CATSDPTSGGALDTQYF
TRBJ1-4 TRBV5-8 NA CASSSWPPNEKLFF
TRBJ2-7 TRBV5-6 once CASSLSTGGQYF
TRBJ2-6 TRBV6-2/TRBV6-3 NA CASSYDRVTSSGANVLTF
TRBJ2-7 TRBV11-3 few CASSLDGESYEQYF
TRBJ1-4 TRBV21-1 once CASTSEGQTATNEKLFF
TRBJ2-1 TRBV10-2 NA CASGLAGSYNEQFF
TRBJ1-2 TRBV7-2 NA CASSEIQGNYGYTF
TRBJ1-5 TRBV6-2/TRBV6-3 few CASSYSQVMQPQHF
TRBJ2-7 TRBV9 NA CASSALAGGNEQYF
TRBJ2-5 TRBV7-2 NA CASRFQGERETQYF
TRBJ1-1 TRBV9 NA CASSARDRGYTEAFF
TRBJ2-3 TRBV6-5 NA CASSYSHRGADTQYF
TRBJ2-5 TRBV3-1/TRBV3-2 NA CASSFLAGGTPGTQYF
TRBJ2-1 TRBV5-1 NA CASSSTSGDYNEQFF
TRBJ1-1 TRBV5-1 few CASSSDFLNTEAFF
TRBJ2-7 TRBV7-9 NA CASSSGLAGGYEQYF
TRBJ2-5 TRBV5-1 NA CASSLAKGGVVSQETQYF
TRBJ2-7 TRBV5-1 NA CASSFGTAYEQYF
TRBJ2-2 TRBV19 NA CASSIVRARRSTGELFF
TRBJ1-2 TRBV7-3 NA CASSLTGTGTGGGYTF
TRBJ2-7 TRBV5-1 NA CASSFGDSSYEQYF
TRBJ1-2 TRBV9 NA CASSVDAQGANYGYTF
TRBJ2-7 TRBV5-5 few CASSSDRDNSYEQYF
TRBJ2-1 TRBV7-2 NA CASSLGPGLASNEQFF
TRBJ1-1 TRBV4-1 NA CASSQRGPGTEAFF
TRBJ2-3 TRBV10-3 NA CAISQGLAGTSTDTQYF
TRBJ2-1 TRBV7-7 NA CASSQSGGAYNEQFF